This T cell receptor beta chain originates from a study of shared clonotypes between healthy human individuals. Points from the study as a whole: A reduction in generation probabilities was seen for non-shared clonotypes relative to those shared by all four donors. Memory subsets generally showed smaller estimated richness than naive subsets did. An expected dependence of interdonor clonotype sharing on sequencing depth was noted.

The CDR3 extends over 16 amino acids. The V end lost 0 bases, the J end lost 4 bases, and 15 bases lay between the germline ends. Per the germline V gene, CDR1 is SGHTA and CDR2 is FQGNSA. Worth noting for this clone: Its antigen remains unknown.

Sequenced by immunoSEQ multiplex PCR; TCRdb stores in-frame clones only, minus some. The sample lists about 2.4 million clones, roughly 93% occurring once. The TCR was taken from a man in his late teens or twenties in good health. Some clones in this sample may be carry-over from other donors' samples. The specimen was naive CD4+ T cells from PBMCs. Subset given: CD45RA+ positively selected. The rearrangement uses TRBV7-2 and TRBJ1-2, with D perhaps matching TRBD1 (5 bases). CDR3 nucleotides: TGTGCCAGCAGCTTAGCGTGGGCCAGGGAAGGCTATGGCTACACCTTC. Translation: CASSLAWAREGYGYTF.